This T cell receptor beta chain was identified in a study of cytomegalovirus exposure and HLA in healthy donors (dated by TCRdb to the late 2010s). Background on the whole study: In an earlier analysis of 587 of the donors, approximately 300 Gb of sequence data and approximately 120 million unique TCR beta sequences from about 179 million T cells were reported. Roughly 300 gigabases of sequencing data and some 85 million unique TCR sequences were included in an early release covering about 600 HLA-typed donors. Of the approximately 400 genotyped donors, roughly 76% were placed in the genetic ancestry cluster associated with self-reported Caucasian donors. The study was designed to test whether signatures of past pathogen exposure could be identified by cataloging public T cell receptors. Using immunosequencing, the study profiled T cell repertoires from about 610 subjects and related those repertoires to cytomegalovirus serostatus. In addition to the first cohort of around 670 subjects, a separate validation cohort of approximately 130 different subjects was used. The study combined high-throughput TCR immunosequencing, statistical association of individual TCRs with disease status, and machine learning to predict cytomegalovirus infection status. A later analysis re-examined previously published TCR beta repertoires from more than 550 donors and added high-resolution HLA genotyping to investigate patterns of TCR occurrence. Rather than using new phenotypic data, the later analysis identified candidate immune exposures from TCR beta sequences and from how often those sequences occurred across donors. To decide whether each TCR beta V gene segment behaved as functional or pseudogenic, an earlier analysis of some 540 of the donors relied on high-throughput TCR beta sequencing. Alongside the repertoire data, information on donor age, sex, ethnicity and CMV serostatus was compiled. Genome-wide SNP genotypes for about 60% of the roughly 670 donors were used in a later genetic analysis, which treated that subset as a discovery cohort. All discovery cohort repertoires had been generated using a single sequencing platform. Class I and class II HLA loci were covered by the typing at four-digit resolution. The number of donors typed differed by locus, with roughly 620-640 for A, B, C, DRB1 and DQB1, 522 for DQA1, 600 to 610 for DPA1, and 472 for DPB1. About 5 DR-DQ haplotypes were handled as single units for association and clustering, since linkage in the cohort was strong. Among some 400 genotyped donors of the cohort, an average of around 250,000 unique TCR beta nucleotide sequences was sequenced per donor, of which about 18% were non-productive. Overall results and qualifications from the work: A cluster of highly shared sequence variants was judged likely to represent a technical artifact of the sequencing pipeline. Because HLA typing was unavailable for some donors at each locus, only the typed subset was used in association tests. Across donors, most TCR sequences were observed very rarely, whereas some public TCRs were present in many individuals. According to a later analysis, most CMV-associated TCR beta chains appeared to be HLA-restricted, and the HLA associations seemed to be driven largely by CMV exposure. Some IMGT-functional V segments, including TRBV6-2 and TRBV6-3, could not be distinguished by the 87-base-pair reads and were therefore excluded. In both the original and validation cohorts, the classifier was reported to diagnose cytomegalovirus status with high specificity and sensitivity. Presence/absence analyses assumed roughly uniform sequencing depth across donors, an assumption that may not hold. In a later analysis, the rate of TCR association differed among HLA loci, with DRB1 alleles having the most associated TCRs and HLA-C alleles having the fewest. Because counts were too low, seventeen rarely observed V segments, including chromosome 9 orphons, were left out of the earlier analysis of some 640 of the donors. In vitro tests confirmed that a few of the cytomegalovirus-associated TCR beta chains recognize cytomegalovirus antigens. Linkage disequilibrium might explain the correlated functional status among segregating V segments, but an unknown experimental factor could not be excluded. When HLA alleles, especially DR and DQ, strongly co-occurred, TCR associations were difficult to assign to individual alleles. CMV serostatus was the only immune exposure information available for the cohort. In a later analysis, about 16,000 TCR beta sequences were associated with specific HLA alleles at a false discovery rate of 0.05. In an earlier analysis of 587 of the donors, most TCR beta V segments appeared in productive rearrangements about 90% or about 30% of the time, broadly matching IMGT annotations. The study gave a list of over 150 TCR beta chains associated with cytomegalovirus. According to the authors, the approach could potentially be generalized to other disease states and immunological phenotypes. A further reported finding was that TCR beta sequences accurately predicted the HLA-A and HLA-B alleles for most subjects in the first cohort. The cohort was sequenced for TCR beta chains only, and without alpha or paired-chain data the features that could be detected were limited. Compared with the 666-donor mean, donors in an Asian-associated ancestry cluster had fewer N-insertions in productive TCRs, according to a later genetic analysis. A later analysis found that HLA-associated TCR beta chains were more clonally expanded and had lower generation probabilities than equally common non-associated chains. A later genetic analysis associated a missense DCLRE1C variant with V-gene and J-gene trimming of TCR beta chains, and an independent cohort replicated the association. In a later analysis, several top co-occurrence clusters were reported to appear linked to parvovirus B19, influenza, CMV and Epstein-Barr virus.

Library generation was performed with the immunoSEQ multiplex PCR assay. The multiplex PCR relied on a mix of 60 forward primers for TCR Vbeta segments and 13 reverse primers for TCR Jbeta segments. A multiplex PCR assay on genomic DNA amplified the CDR3 region of rearranged TCR beta genes. The amplified TCR beta libraries were sequenced on the Illumina HiSeq System as 87-base-pair reads. The authors' analysis ran thus. In a later analysis, tens of millions of unique TCR beta chains were counted across the 500 to 850 repertoires, and around 11 million of these chains were shared by at least two donors. To remove PCR and sequencing errors, raw reads were error-corrected and collapsed into unique sequences using a nearest-neighbor algorithm that merged closely related sequences. To assign V, D and J gene segments, CDR3 sequences were aligned to IMGT reference sequences. For a sequence to be retained, at least a six-nucleotide match to both a V gene segment and a J gene segment was required. A rearrangement counted as productive if the CDR3 had no stop codons and remained in frame with V and J, and every other rearrangement counted as non-productive. Following IMGT convention, CDR3 was defined as the stretch from the second conserved V-encoded cysteine up to the conserved J-encoded phenylalanine. The earlier analysis of more than 450 of the donors excluded sequences that lacked an unambiguous match to a single V gene segment. In an earlier analysis of 450 to 750 of the donors, a V segment was called functional when productive rearrangements were above 56.7%, and segregating when the standard deviation between donors exceeded 5%. To diagnose cytomegalovirus status from the catalog of TCR beta chain sequences, a statistical classification framework was built. In a later analysis, V and J genes were assigned by comparing TCR nucleotide sequences against IMGT/GENE-DB human TR gene sequences. Using the TCRdist pipeline, a later analysis assigned CDR3 sequences along with most-parsimonious VDJ recombination scenarios. In a later analysis, each TCR beta chain was defined by its CDR3 amino acid sequence together with its V-gene family, and reads lacking a unique V-gene family were excluded. To address suspected cross-contamination and a sequencing artifact, a later analysis removed under 600 highly shared, low-generation-probability nucleotide sequences. A later analysis calculated a clonal expansion index for each public chain from normalized within-repertoire ranks of inferred template counts. A later analysis computed generation probabilities with a VDJ recombination model fitted to out-of-frame rearrangements, and checked the results against IGoR. A later analysis scored TCR-TCR, TCR-HLA and TCR-CMV co-occurrence with hypergeometric tests, applying a repertoire-size bias correction to TCR pairs. False discovery rates were estimated in a later analysis by permuting HLA or CMV assignments 20 times. In a later analysis, co-occurring TCRs were grouped using DBSCAN, with TCRdist sequence similarity added in when clustering inside HLA-allele-positive subsets. Repertoires with fewer than 30,000 or more than 120,000 public chains were left out of co-occurrence clustering, as were five repertoires with anomalous nucleotide sharing. The table comes from immuneACCESS by way of TCRdb, which keeps in-frame sequences with V and J called. Part of the clones is missing from these tables; in studies checked, under half for an unresolved V gene and the rest for unknown reasons. The V and J calls and clone size are taken from that table; D and trimming were inferred from the DNA. This sample has 150,000 to 200,000 clones in its table, and approximately 80% of those were observed once. Approximately 6.5% of the sample goes to the ten largest clones.

The cohort was made up of hundreds of healthy bone marrow donors. At the time of sampling, every cohort member was nominally healthy, though immune exposures that went unrecorded were likely present. The donor was CMV seropositive and belonged to the group of some 290 seropositive cohort members. A peripheral blood sample was collected from each donor, and TCR beta sequencing was performed on peripheral blood mononuclear cells. Genomic DNA was extracted from the blood cell samples with the Qiagen DNeasy Blood Extraction Kit. As encoded in the germline V gene (reference sequence), CDR1 is SEHNR while CDR2 is FQNEAQ. Compared with germline, V lacks 3 bases and J lacks 3 bases; bases without a gene match: 1. The CDR3 has 14 amino acids, counting the end cysteine and phenylalanine. Left in the record is the CDR3 DNA by itself, 42 bases read in frame from the first base. This clone was counted once. The specificity of this receptor is unknown. It has no much larger one-base neighbor in the sample; base qualities were not kept.

The receptor's source is a male donor in good health and CMV-seropositive. In this chain, TRBV7-9 is recombined with TRBJ2-7; the junction holds 11 bases that match TRBD1. Input material: PBMCs. The sequence in DNA is TGTGCCAGCAGCTTGGGACAGGGGGGCTACGAGCAGTACTTC. Translated, it reads CASSLGQGGYEQYF.